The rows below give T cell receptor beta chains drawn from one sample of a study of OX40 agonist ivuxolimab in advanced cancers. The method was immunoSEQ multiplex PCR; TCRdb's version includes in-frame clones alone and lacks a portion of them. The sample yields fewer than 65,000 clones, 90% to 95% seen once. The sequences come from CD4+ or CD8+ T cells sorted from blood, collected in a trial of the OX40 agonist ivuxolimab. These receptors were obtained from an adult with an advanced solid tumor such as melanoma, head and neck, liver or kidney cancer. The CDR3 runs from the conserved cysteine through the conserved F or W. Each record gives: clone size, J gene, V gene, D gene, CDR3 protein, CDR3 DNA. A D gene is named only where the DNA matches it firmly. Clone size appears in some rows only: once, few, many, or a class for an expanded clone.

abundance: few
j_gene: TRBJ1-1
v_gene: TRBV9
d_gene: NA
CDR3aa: CASSVVDTEAFF
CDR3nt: TGTGCCAGCAGCGTAGTTGACACTGAAGCTTTCTTT

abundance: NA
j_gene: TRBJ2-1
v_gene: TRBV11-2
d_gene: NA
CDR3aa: CASSPPLVDEQFF
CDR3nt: TGTGCCAGCAGCCCCCCCCTAGTGGATGAGCAGTTCTTC

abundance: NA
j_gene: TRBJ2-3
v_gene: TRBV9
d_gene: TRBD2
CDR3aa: CASSGGLAGVTTDTQYF
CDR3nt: TGTGCCAGCAGCGGGGGACTAGCGGGAGTGACTACAGATACGCAGTATTTT

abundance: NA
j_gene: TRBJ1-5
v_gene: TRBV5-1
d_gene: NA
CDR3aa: CASSLGIGLNQPQHF
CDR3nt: TGCGCCAGCAGCTTAGGGATAGGGCTCAATCAGCCCCAGCATTTT

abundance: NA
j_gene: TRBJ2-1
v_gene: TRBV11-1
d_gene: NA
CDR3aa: CASSWDQHPSYNEQFF
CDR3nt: TGTGCCAGCAGCTGGGACCAACATCCCTCCTACAATGAGCAGTTCTTC

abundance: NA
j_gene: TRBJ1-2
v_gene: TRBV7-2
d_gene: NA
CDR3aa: CASSPYPQGGNYGYTF
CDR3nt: TGTGCCAGCAGCCCCTACCCTCAAGGAGGGAACTATGGCTACACCTTC

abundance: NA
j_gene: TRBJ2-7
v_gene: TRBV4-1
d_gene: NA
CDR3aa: CASSQEWATLYEQYF
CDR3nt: TGCGCCAGCAGCCAAGAGTGGGCTACCCTCTACGAGCAGTACTTC

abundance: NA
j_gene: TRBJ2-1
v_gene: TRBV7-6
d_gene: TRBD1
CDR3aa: CASSLAWDRNNEQFF
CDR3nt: TGTGCCAGCAGCTTAGCGTGGGACAGGAACAATGAGCAGTTCTTC

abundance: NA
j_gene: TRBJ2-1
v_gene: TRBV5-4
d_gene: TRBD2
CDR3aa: CASSLTLGLAGSEEQFF
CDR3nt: TGTGCCAGCAGCTTGACACTGGGACTAGCGGGGTCGGAGGAGCAGTTCTTC

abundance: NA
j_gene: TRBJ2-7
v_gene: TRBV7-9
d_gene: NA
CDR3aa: CASSLSSYEQYF
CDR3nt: TGTGCCAGCAGCCTTAGCAGTTACGAGCAGTACTTC

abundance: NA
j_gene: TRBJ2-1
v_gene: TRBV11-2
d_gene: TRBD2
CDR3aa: CASSLDSGGDNEQFF
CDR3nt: TGTGCCAGCAGCTTAGATAGCGGGGGAGACAATGAGCAGTTCTTC

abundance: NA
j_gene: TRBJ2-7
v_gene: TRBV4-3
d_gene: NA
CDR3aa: CASSQSTFSSYEQYF
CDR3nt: TGCGCCAGCAGCCAATCTACTTTTAGCTCCTACGAGCAGTACTTC

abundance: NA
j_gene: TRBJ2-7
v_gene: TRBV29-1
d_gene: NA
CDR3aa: CSVEDHNVYEQYF
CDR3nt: TGCAGCGTTGAAGATCATAATGTCTACGAGCAGTACTTC

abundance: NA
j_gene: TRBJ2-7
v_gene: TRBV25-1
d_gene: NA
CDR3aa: CASSDPREQYF
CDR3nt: TGTGCCAGCAGTGATCCAAGAGAGCAGTACTTC

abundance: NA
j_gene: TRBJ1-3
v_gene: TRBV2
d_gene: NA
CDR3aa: CASRPDSAAGNTIYF
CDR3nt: TGTGCCAGCAGACCCGACAGTGCTGCTGGAAACACCATATATTTT

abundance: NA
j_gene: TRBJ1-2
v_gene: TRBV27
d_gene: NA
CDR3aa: CASSNSYGYTF
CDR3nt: TGTGCCAGCAGTAACAGCTATGGCTACACCTTC

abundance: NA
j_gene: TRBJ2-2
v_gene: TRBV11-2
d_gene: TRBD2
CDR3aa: CASRPSSGRAWAGELFF
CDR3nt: TGTGCCAGCAGACCATCTAGCGGGAGGGCCTGGGCCGGGGAGCTGTTTTTT

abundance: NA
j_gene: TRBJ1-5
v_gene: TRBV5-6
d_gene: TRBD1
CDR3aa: CASSLDRQGNNQPQHF
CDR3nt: TGTGCCAGCAGCTTGGACCGACAGGGGAATAATCAGCCCCAGCATTTT

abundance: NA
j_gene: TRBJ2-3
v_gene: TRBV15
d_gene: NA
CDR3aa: CATSRDRGGTDTQYF
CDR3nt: TGTGCCACCAGCAGAGATAGGGGGGGCACAGATACGCAGTATTTT

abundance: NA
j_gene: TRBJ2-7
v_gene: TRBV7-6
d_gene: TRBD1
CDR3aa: CASSMDRGNEQYF
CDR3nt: TGTGCCAGCAGCATGGACAGGGGCAACGAGCAGTACTTC

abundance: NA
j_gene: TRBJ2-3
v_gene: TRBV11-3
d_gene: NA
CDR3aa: CASSSGGADTQYF
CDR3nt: TGTGCCAGCAGTTCCGGGGGAGCTGATACGCAGTATTTT

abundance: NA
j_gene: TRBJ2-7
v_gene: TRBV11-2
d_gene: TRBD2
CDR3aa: CASSPAPSGRAYEQYF
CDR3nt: TGTGCCAGCAGCCCGGCTCCTAGCGGGAGGGCCTACGAGCAGTACTTC

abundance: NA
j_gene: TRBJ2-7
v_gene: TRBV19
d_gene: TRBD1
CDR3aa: CASSMGQGSNYEQYF
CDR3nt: TGTGCCAGTAGTATGGGACAGGGTAGTAACTACGAGCAGTACTTC

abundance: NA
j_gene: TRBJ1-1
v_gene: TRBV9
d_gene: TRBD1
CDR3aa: CASSPRQGRDAEAFF
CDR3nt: TGTGCCAGCAGCCCCAGACAGGGACGGGACGCTGAAGCTTTCTTT

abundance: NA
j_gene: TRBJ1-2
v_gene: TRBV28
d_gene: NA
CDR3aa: CASSFRTESFSGYTF
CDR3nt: TGTGCCAGCAGTTTTAGGACAGAATCATTCTCTGGCTACACCTTC

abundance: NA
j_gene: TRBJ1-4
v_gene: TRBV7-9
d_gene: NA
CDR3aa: CASSFDEGNEKLFF
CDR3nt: TGTGCCAGCAGCTTTGATGAGGGGAATGAAAAACTGTTTTTT

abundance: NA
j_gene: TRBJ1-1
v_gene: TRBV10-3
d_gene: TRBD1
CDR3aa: CAISVSLGTGRVSTEAFF
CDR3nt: TGTGCCATCAGTGTTAGTTTGGGGACAGGAAGGGTGAGCACTGAAGCTTTCTTT

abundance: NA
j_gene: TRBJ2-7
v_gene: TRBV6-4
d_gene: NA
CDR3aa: CASSDSQGSYEQYF
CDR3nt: TGTGCCAGCAGTGACTCCCAGGGCTCCTACGAGCAGTACTTC

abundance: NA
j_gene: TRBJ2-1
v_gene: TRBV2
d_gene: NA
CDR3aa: CASSEGGWENEQFF
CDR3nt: TGTGCCAGCAGTGAAGGGGGCTGGGAGAATGAGCAGTTCTTC

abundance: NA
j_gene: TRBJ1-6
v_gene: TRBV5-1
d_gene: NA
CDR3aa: CASSSLGERGVNSPLHF
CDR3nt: TGCGCCAGCAGCTCGCTCGGGGAAAGGGGCGTCAATTCACCCCTCCACTTT

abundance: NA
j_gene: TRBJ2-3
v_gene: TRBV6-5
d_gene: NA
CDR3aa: CASSREAAPDTQYF
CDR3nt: TGTGCCAGCAGCCGAGAGGCCGCCCCGGATACGCAGTATTTT

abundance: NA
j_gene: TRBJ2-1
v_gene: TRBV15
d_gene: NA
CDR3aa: CATSRVQGPPGNEQFF
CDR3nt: TGTGCCACCAGCAGAGTCCAGGGCCCCCCGGGGAATGAGCAGTTCTTC

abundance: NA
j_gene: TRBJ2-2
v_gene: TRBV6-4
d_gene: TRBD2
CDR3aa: CASPGLVYTGELFF
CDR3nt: TGTGCCAGTCCGGGACTAGTGTACACCGGGGAGCTGTTTTTT

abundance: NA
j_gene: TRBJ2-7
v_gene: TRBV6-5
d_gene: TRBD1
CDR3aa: CASSYPGTAMNF
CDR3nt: TGTGCCAGCAGTTATCCCGGGACAGCAATGAACTTC

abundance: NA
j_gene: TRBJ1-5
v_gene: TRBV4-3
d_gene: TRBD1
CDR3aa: CASSRGTGRNQPQHF
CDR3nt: TGCGCCAGCAGCCGGGGGACAGGACGCAATCAGCCCCAGCATTTT

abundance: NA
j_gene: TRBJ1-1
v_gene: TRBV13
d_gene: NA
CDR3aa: CASSPGRVNTEAFF
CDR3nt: TGTGCCAGCAGCCCGGGACGGGTGAACACTGAAGCTTTCTTT

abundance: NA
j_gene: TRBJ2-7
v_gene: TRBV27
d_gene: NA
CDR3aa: CASSSASREQYF
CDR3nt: TGTGCCAGCAGTTCGGCCTCCCGCGAGCAGTACTTC

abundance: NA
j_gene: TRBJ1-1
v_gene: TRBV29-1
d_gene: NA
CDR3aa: CSVVGKEIGNTEAFF
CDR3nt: TGCAGCGTAGTAGGAAAGGAAATAGGAAACACTGAAGCTTTCTTT

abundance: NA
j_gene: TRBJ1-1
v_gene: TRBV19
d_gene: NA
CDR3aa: CASSGLIGVNTEAFF
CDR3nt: TGTGCCAGTAGTGGCCTTATCGGGGTGAACACTGAAGCTTTCTTT

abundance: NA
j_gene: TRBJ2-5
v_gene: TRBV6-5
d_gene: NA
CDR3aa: CASSYSNGIKETQYF
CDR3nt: TGTGCCAGCAGTTACTCGAACGGGATCAAGGAGACCCAGTACTTC

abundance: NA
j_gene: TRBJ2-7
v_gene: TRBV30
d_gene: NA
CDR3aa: CAWTPPGAKPYEQYF
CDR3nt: TGTGCCTGGACACCTCCGGGGGCAAAACCCTACGAGCAGTACTTC

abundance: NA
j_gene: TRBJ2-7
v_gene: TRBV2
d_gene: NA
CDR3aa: CASRGEDSYEQYF
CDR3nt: TGTGCCAGCAGGGGGGAAGACTCCTACGAGCAGTACTTC

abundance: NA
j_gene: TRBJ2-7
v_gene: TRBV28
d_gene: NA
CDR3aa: CASSFLYEQYF
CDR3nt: TGTGCCAGCAGTTTCCTCTACGAGCAGTACTTC

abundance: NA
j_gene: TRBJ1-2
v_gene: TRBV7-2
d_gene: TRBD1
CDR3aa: CASSLARAGGVLGYTF
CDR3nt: TGTGCCAGCAGCTTAGCGAGGGCAGGGGGAGTACTTGGCTACACCTTC

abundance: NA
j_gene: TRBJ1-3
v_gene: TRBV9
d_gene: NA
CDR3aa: CASTQWGDGNTIYF
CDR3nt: TGTGCCAGCACCCAGTGGGGGGACGGAAACACCATATATTTT

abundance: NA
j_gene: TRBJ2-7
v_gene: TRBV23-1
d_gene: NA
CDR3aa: CASSQDTVGVHEQYF
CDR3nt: TGCGCCAGCAGTCAGGACACGGTAGGGGTGCACGAGCAGTACTTC

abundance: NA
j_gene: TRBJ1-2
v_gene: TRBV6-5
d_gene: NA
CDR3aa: CASSLLIWEGHGYTF
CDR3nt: TGTGCCAGCAGTCTACTCATCTGGGAGGGGCATGGCTACACCTTC

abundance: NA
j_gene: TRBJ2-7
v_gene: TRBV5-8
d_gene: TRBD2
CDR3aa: CASSFSSGSEQYF
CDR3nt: TGTGCCAGCAGCTTCAGCAGCGGGAGCGAGCAGTACTTC

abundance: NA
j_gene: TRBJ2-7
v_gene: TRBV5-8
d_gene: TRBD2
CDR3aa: CASSLRPGLVYEQYF
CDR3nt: TGTGCCAGCAGCTTGCGTCCGGGACTAGTCTACGAGCAGTACTTC

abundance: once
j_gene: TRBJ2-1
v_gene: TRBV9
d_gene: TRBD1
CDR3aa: CASSAPGEGAGVTYNEQFF
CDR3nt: TGTGCCAGCAGCGCGCCCGGAGAGGGGGCGGGCGTCACCTACAATGAGCAGTTCTTC

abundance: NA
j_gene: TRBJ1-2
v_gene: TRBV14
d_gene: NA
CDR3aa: CASSQDAPGPGYTF
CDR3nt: TGTGCCAGCAGCCAAGACGCGCCGGGACCTGGCTACACCTTC

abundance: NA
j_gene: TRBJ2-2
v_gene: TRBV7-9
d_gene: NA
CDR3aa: CASSLEHRDGGELFF
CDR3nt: TGTGCCAGCAGCTTAGAACACCGAGATGGCGGGGAGCTGTTTTTT

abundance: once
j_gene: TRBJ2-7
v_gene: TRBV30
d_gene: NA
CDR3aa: CAWSVDRYEQYF
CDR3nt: TGTGCCTGGAGTGTAGACCGCTACGAGCAGTACTTC

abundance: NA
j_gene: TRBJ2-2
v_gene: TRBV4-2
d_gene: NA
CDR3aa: CASSPRTLGTGELFF
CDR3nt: TGTGCCAGCAGCCCCAGAACCCTCGGGACCGGGGAGCTGTTTTTT

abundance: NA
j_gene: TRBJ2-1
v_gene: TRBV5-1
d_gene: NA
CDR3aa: CASTWLGDNEQFF
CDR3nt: TGCGCCAGCACTTGGCTTGGGGACAATGAGCAGTTCTTC

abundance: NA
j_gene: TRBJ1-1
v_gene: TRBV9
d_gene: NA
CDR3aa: CASSGSGGTEAFF
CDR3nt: TGTGCCAGCAGCGGAAGCGGGGGGACTGAAGCTTTCTTT

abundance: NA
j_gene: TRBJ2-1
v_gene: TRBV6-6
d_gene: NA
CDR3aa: CASSPGQAYNEQFF
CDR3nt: TGTGCCAGCAGCCCGGGACAAGCCTACAATGAGCAGTTCTTC

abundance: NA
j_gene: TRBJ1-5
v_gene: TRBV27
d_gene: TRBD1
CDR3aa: CASSLGAGGDQPQHF
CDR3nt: TGTGCCAGCAGTTTGGGGGCAGGGGGCGATCAGCCCCAGCATTTT

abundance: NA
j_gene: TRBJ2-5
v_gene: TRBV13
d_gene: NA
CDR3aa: CASTIRGSSQETQYF
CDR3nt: TGTGCCAGCACAATTCGGGGGTCCAGCCAAGAGACCCAGTACTTC